The 15 T cell receptor beta chains below come from one sample, sequenced in a study of T cells in Graves' hyperthyroidism and ophthalmopathy. RNA transcripts provided the source from which TCR beta CDR3 regions were amplified. First-round RT-PCR targeting the TCR CDR3 was performed with the HTBI primer set. TCRdb called the multiplex PCR reads again in MiXCR, with one record for every CDR3 protein. Of some 600,000 distinct CDR3 sequences listed, approximately 44% are singletons. Sequencing was carried out using peripheral blood or thyroid tissue (not recorded which). These receptors were collected from a woman under 30 with Graves' hyperthyroidism.

In this sample, this clonotype turned up many times. The genes are TRBV2 and TRBJ1-6; D is unclear. V was shortened by 7 bases and J by 7 bases, with 8 bases between the two germline ends. CDR1 and CDR2 from the germline V gene are SNHLY and FYNNEI. This CDR3 region has 12 residues. For the CDR3, the DNA is TGTGCCAGCAATGTGGGGAATTCACCCCTCCACTTT. It yields the protein CASNVGNSPLHF.

V usage is TRBV5-6 and J usage is TRBJ1-5; D not resolved. Per the germline V gene, CDR1 is SGHDT and CDR2 is YYEEEE. The CDR3 runs to 14 residues. The V and J ends lost 5 bases and 2 bases respectively, with 11 bases between them. The DNA of the CDR3 is TGTGCCAGCAGTTATAGAGATCGCAATCAGCCCCAGCATTTT. This gives the protein CASSYRDRNQPQHF. The full variable domain, its missing parts supplied by reference TRBV5-6 and TRBJ1-5, is DAGVTQSPTHLIKTRGQQVTLRCSPKSGHDTVSWYQQALGQGPQFIFQYYEEEERQRGNFPDRFSGHQFPNYSSELNVNALLLGDSALYLCASSYRDRNQPQHFGDGTRLSIL.

This clonotype was seen ten or more times. The rearrangement joins TRBV7-2 to TRBJ2-7; 8 positions match TRBD1. V shed 5 bases, J shed 4 bases, and the junction held 7 bases outside the gene matches. Germline CDR1 and CDR2: SGHTA and FQGNSA. The CDR3 consists of 14 residues. The CDR3 DNA sequence: TGTGCCAGCAGCCAAAGCCAGGGGGCATACGAGCAGTACTTC. Its translation: CASSQSQGAYEQYF.

This clonotype was observed a few times. CDR3 sequence: CSTERESGETQYF. The DNA of the CDR3 is TGCAGCACCGAGCGGGAGTCGGGGGAGACCCAGTACTTC. This chain joins TRBV29-1 and TRBJ2-5; 8 nucleotides match TRBD2. V lost 8 bases, J lost 5 bases, and 10 bases stayed unmatched. CDR1 SQVTM and CDR2 ANQGSEA come from the germline V gene. The CDR3 has 13 residues.

This chain uses TRBV10-3 with TRBJ1-6; D gene uncertain. Trimming took 10 bases from V and 10 from J, leaving 14 bases between them. The V gene's germline CDR1 is ENHRY and CDR2 SYGVKD. CDR3 length: 12 residues. The CDR3 spells CATTSGLSPLHF. CDR3 coding DNA: TGTGCCACCACCAGCGGGCTCTCACCCCTCCACTTT.

This clonotype was found many times. The chain joins TRBV7-2 to TRBJ2-7; D unclear. CDR1 SGHTA and CDR2 FQGNSA come from the germline V gene. Trimming shortened V by 2 bases and J by 0 bases, and 11 bases separated the two germline ends. The CDR3 has 15 residues. The CDR3 loop is CASSLSSMFSYEQYF. CDR3 nucleotides: TGTGCCAGCAGCTTATCGAGCATGTTCTCCTACGAGCAGTACTTC.

The chain is built from TRBV5-1 and TRBJ1-2, with no clear D. The germline V gene has CDR1 SGHRS and CDR2 YFSETQ. The length of the CDR3 is 12 residues. V was cut by 6 bases and J by 3 bases, with 9 bases left in between. The CDR3 region is CASTARDYGYTF. In DNA, the CDR3 is TGCGCCAGCACCGCAAGGGACTATGGCTACACCTTC.

This clonotype was detected ten times or more. The CDR3 here is CASSVDGNTIYF. The CDR3 region has the DNA TGTGCCAGCAGCGTAGATGGAAACACCATATATTTT. The chain joins TRBV9 to TRBJ1-3, with D unresolved. The CDR3 length is 12 residues. Deletions cut 0 bases from V and 3 bases from J, with 1 base between. Germline CDR1 and CDR2: SGDLS and YYNGEE.

The genes are TRBV7-8 and TRBJ1-2; tentatively, D is TRBD1 (6 bases). This CDR3 has 14 residues. Trimming took 5 bases from V and 8 from J, leaving 18 bases between them. Germline V gene sequence: CDR1 SGHVS, CDR2 FQNEAQ. The CDR3 nucleotides are TGTGCCAGCAGCGTTGAAGGCTCTGGGGGCGGCTACACCTTC. Protein product: CASSVEGSGGGYTF.

V and J are TRBV7-8 and TRBJ1-5, with unresolved D. The V end was cut by 6 bases, the J end by 0 bases, with 9 bases between. CDR1 is SGHVS and CDR2 is FQNEAQ in the germline V gene. The CDR3 consists of 14 residues. CDR3 protein: CASSFHVSNQPQHF. CDR3 bases: TGTGCCAGCAGTTTTCACGTTAGCAATCAGCCCCAGCATTTT.

This clonotype showed up just a few times. This sequence joins TRBV7-6 and TRBJ1-2; TRBD1 is a possible D gene (5 bases). Germline V gene sequence: CDR1 SGHVS, CDR2 FNYEAQ. Trimming removed 5 bases from V and 8 bases from J, with 15 bases in between. The CDR3 is 13 amino acids. CDR3 region: CASSQRGALGYTF. CDR3 DNA: TGTGCCAGCAGCCAGAGAGGGGCCTTAGGCTACACCTTC.

This clonotype has ten or more counts. The CDR3 protein is CASSVFGSQETQYF. For the CDR3, the DNA is TGTGCCAGCAGCGTTTTCGGCAGCCAAGAGACCCAGTACTTC. The chain has TRBV9 and TRBJ2-5; D is undetermined. Trimming took off 2 bases at V and 1 base at J, with 9 bases between the two ends. This CDR3 comprises 14 residues. In germline, CDR1 is SGDLS, CDR2 YYNGEE.

V gene TRBV7-2 combines with J gene TRBJ1-6; 7 bases map to TRBD1. The CDR3 has 15 residues. The V and J ends lost 5 bases and 4 bases, in that order; junction bases with no gene match: 5. Germline CDR1 reads SGHTA; CDR2 reads FQGNSA. This CDR3 reads CASSQMTGYNSPLHF. CDR3 nucleotides: TGTGCCAGCAGCCAGATGACAGGGTATAATTCACCCCTCCACTTT.

This clonotype was seen a few times. The rearrangement links TRBV19 to TRBJ2-2; D not resolved. The germline V gene has CDR1 LNHDA and CDR2 SQIVND (reference sequence). Trimming pared 7 bases from V and 2 bases from J, leaving 5 bases between. The CDR3 length is 12 residues. The CDR3 sequence: CASMTNTGELFF. CDR3 bases: TGTGCCAGTATGACCAACACCGGGGAGCTGTTTTTT.

This clonotype was counted between two and nine times. The chain links TRBV7-9 to TRBJ2-5; D gene unclear. The length of the CDR3 is 13 residues. Trimming pared 6 bases from V and 2 bases from J, leaving 10 bases between. From germline, CDR1 is SEHNR and CDR2 FQNEAQ (reference sequence). The DNA of the CDR3 is TGTGCCAGCAGTTCCCTTGGACAAGAGACCCAGTACTTC. It translates to CASSSLGQETQYF.